The 19 T cell receptor beta chains listed next were all sequenced from one sample in a study of blood T cell repertoires in COVID-19. Here immunoSEQ multiplex PCR was the method, and the copy in TCRdb shows in-frame clones only, minus some. The data contain around 130,000 clones, around four fifths of them singletons. Specimen: PBMCs or T cells enriched from blood (not recorded which). The receptors stem from a man aged 30 to 39 who had recovered from COVID-19.

The rearrangement links TRBV7-6 to TRBJ2-5, with TRBD1 as a possible D gene (6 bases). Germline CDR1 and CDR2: SGHVS and FNYEAQ. V was trimmed by 8 bases and J by 2 bases, leaving 9 bases between them. The CDR3 has 12 residues. CDR3 DNA sequence: TGTGCCAGCTCCCAGGGGCAAGAGACCCAGTACTTC. It codes for CASSQGQETQYF.

This rearrangement joins TRBV5-1 to TRBJ1-1; D might be TRBD1 (5 bases). The CDR3 totals 15 residues. Germline CDR1 is SGHRS and CDR2 is YFSETQ. The germline V and J ends were trimmed by 2 bases and 2 bases, with 13 bases remaining between them. The CDR3 protein is CASSFDSRGNTEAFF. The CDR3, as DNA: TGCGCCAGCAGCTTCGACAGTAGGGGAAACACTGAAGCTTTCTTT. The complete variable domain, with remaining parts taken from reference TRBV5-1 and TRBJ1-1, reads KAGVTQTPRYLIKTRGQQVTLSCSPISGHRSVSWYQQTPGQGLQFLFEYFSETQRNKGNFPGRFSGRQFSNSRSEMNVSTLELGDSALYLCASSFDSRGNTEAFFGQGTRLTVV.

This clone was seen more than once but under ten times. This chain connects TRBV19 to TRBJ1-5, with D hard to call. The germline CDR1 and CDR2 sequences are LNHDA and SQIVND (reference sequence). The CDR3 contains 16 residues. V was cut by 3 bases and J by 1 base, with 13 bases left in between. The CDR3 coding sequence is TGTGCCAGTAGTATGATGGGCCGACGGAGCAATCAGCCCCAGCATTTT. Its protein is CASSMMGRRSNQPQHF.

A note on this clone: An end of the junction differs from the germline gene, which may be a read error. J is TRBJ1-2 and V is TRBV6-5; TRBD1 agrees at 8 bases. CDR3 size: 15 residues. Germline V gene sequence: CDR1 MNHEY, CDR2 SVGAGI. The CDR3 sequence is CANSSWTGLNYGYTF. CDR3 DNA sequence: TGTGCCAACAGTTCATGGACAGGGCTGAACTATGGCTACACCTTC.

The chain has TRBV29-1 and TRBJ1-1; TRBD1 matches at 8 bases. Germline V CDR1 and CDR2: SQVTM, ANQGSEA. The CDR3 has 13 residues. Trimming cost V 6 bases and J 1 base; bases outside gene matches: 4. In DNA form, the CDR3 reads TGCAGCGTGAAGACAGGGGCGAACACTGAAGCTTTCTTT. Residues: CSVKTGANTEAFF.

Only a few counts were recorded for this clone. V is TRBV7-2 and J is TRBJ1-3; D is ambiguous. V shed 1 base and J shed 0 bases, with 7 bases lying between them. Per germline, CDR1 SGHTA and CDR2 FQGNSA. The length of the CDR3 is 15 residues. CDR3 amino acids: CASSLGRSSGNTIYF. The CDR3, as DNA: TGTGCCAGCAGCTTAGGCCGGTCCTCTGGAAACACCATATATTTT.

V usage is TRBV4-2 and J usage is TRBJ1-6; tentatively, D is TRBD1 (5 bases). From germline, CDR1 is LGHNA and CDR2 YNFKEQ. The CDR3 has 17 residues. Between the trimmed V and J ends, which lost 1 base and 6 bases, there was a span of 16 bases. The CDR3: CASSQGSPGLSNSPLHF. DNA for the CDR3: TGTGCCAGCAGCCAAGGTTCCCCGGGACTCTCTAATTCACCCCTCCACTTT.

Turning to this clone: At one end, the junction sequence differs from germline, possibly due to a read error. The rearrangement links TRBV12-3 or TRBV12-4 to TRBJ2-7, with D possibly matching TRBD1 (5 bases). The CDR3 has 12 amino acids. The CDR3 sequence: CASSSWKTAPLF. The CDR3 DNA is TGTGCCAGCAGCTCTTGGAAGACAGCCCCGCTTTTC.

The chain carries TRBV27 and TRBJ2-7; a possible D gene is TRBD2 (8 bases). V lost 4 bases and J lost 1, with 29 bases in between. Germline-derived CDR1 and CDR2 are MNHEY and SMNVEV (reference sequence). The CDR3 totals 20 residues. For the CDR3, the DNA is TGTGCCAGCAGTTCCACGACAGGGAAAGAAGGTAGCGGGGATTCCTACGAGCAGTACGTC. Translated, it gives CASSSTTGKEGSGDSYEQYV.

This sequence joins TRBV6-1 and TRBJ2-7, with 9 bases lining up with TRBD2. J gave up 3 bases and V 0 bases, and 0 bases lay outside the gene matches. The CDR3 consists of 14 residues. CDR1 MNHNS and CDR2 SASEGT come from the germline V gene. Written as DNA, the CDR3 is TGTGCCAGCAGTGAAGCTAGCGGGAGCTACGAGCAGTACTTC. This sequence encodes CASSEASGSYEQYF.

This clone appeared once. This chain uses TRBV19 with TRBJ2-1; tentatively, D is TRBD1 (6 bases). The germline V and J ends were trimmed by 5 bases and 4 bases, with 9 bases remaining between them. CDR3 length equals 13 residues. Germline CDR1 and CDR2: LNHDA and SQIVND (reference sequence). The CDR3 DNA is TGTGCCAGTAGTCTGGACAGATACAATGAGCAGTTCTTC. As protein: CASSLDRYNEQFF.

This chain connects TRBV3-1 (or the pseudogene TRBV3-2) to TRBJ1-2; TRBD1 might be the D (6 bases). This CDR3 comprises 13 residues. The germline V gene has CDR1 LGHDT and CDR2 YNNKEL (reference sequence). V was shortened by 4 bases and J by 4 bases, with 10 bases between the two germline ends. The CDR3 DNA reads TGTGCCAGCAGCCCCCAGGGGACCTATGGCTACACCTTC. This encodes CASSPQGTYGYTF.

The chain couples TRBV3-1 (or the pseudogene TRBV3-2) to TRBJ1-1, with a weak D call TRBD1 (6 bases). CDR1 and CDR2 (germline): LGHDT, YNNKEL (reference sequence). Trimming removed 1 base at V and 5 bases at J, with 8 bases between. The CDR3 length is 13 residues. The CDR3 nucleotides read TGTGCCAGCAGCCAAGCAGGACAGACTGAAGCTTTCTTT. Encoded protein: CASSQAGQTEAFF.

The chain combines TRBV6-1 with TRBJ1-5; D is uncertain. Germline V gene sequence: CDR1 MNHNS, CDR2 SASEGT. This CDR3 comprises 16 residues. V was pared by 1 base and J by 4 bases, with 14 bases between. The CDR3 is CASSEGRRNGNQPQHF. Here the CDR3 DNA reads TGTGCCAGCAGTGAAGGACGGAGGAATGGGAATCAGCCCCAGCATTTT.

J is TRBJ2-7 and V is TRBV5-6; TRBD2 might be the D (5 bases). The germline V gene has CDR1 SGHDT and CDR2 YYEEEE. The CDR3 covers 13 residues. Between the trimmed V and J ends, which lost 4 bases and 7 bases, there was a span of 15 bases. This CDR3 reads CASSPSSGFEQYF. CDR3 DNA sequence: TGTGCCAGCAGCCCCTCGTCGGGGTTTGAGCAGTACTTC.

A single count supports this clone. V usage is TRBV12-5 and J usage is TRBJ1-2, with TRBD1 identical over 7 bases. Germline V CDR1 and CDR2: LGHNT, FRNRAP. V lost 5 bases and J lost 4; bases outside the gene matches: 4. This CDR3 comprises 13 residues. For the CDR3, the DNA is TGTGCTAGTGGTACGACAGGGACCTATGGCTACACCTTC. Protein product: CASGTTGTYGYTF.

This chain joins TRBV27 and TRBJ1-5; D unclear. Germline values: CDR1 MNHEY, CDR2 SMNVEV (reference sequence). The CDR3 is made up of 16 amino acids. The V end was cut by 1 base, the J end by 2 bases, with 12 bases between. CDR3 loop: CASSLFPLPGNQPQHF. The DNA for the CDR3 is TGTGCCAGCAGTTTATTTCCCCTTCCGGGCAATCAGCCCCAGCATTTT.

This clone was detected only once. The rearrangement uses TRBV2 and TRBJ1-4; 7 bases line up with TRBD1. The V and J ends lost 4 bases and 10 bases, in that order; junction bases with no gene match: 3. This CDR3 spans 12 amino acids. Germline V lookup: CDR1 SNHLY, CDR2 FYNNEI. The CDR3 reads CASSGQGGKLFF. The CDR3 region has the DNA TGTGCCAGCAGTGGACAGGGCGGAAAACTGTTTTTT.

This rearrangement joins TRBV6-6 to TRBJ2-6, with D unresolved. CDR1 MNHNY and CDR2 SVGAGI come from the germline V gene (reference sequence). The CDR3 runs 19 residues. V lost 5 bases and J 0 bases, leaving 20 bases between the germline ends. This CDR3 reads CASSHPPGLLSSGANVLTF. CDR3 in DNA: TGTGCCAGCAGTCACCCCCCTGGGCTCCTCAGCTCTGGGGCCAACGTCCTGACTTTC.